Sequencing of this T cell receptor beta chain was carried out in a study of blood T cell repertoires in COVID-19 (TCRdb year 2020). For context, the study as a whole: Samples covering the acute and convalescent phases of COVID-19 were provided by collaborators in the United States, Italy and Spain. The prospective study material was composed of cDNA or gDNA derived from T cells, B-cell-depleted T cells, or PBMCs. Subjects who had been exposed to COVID-19, were actively infected with it, or had recovered from it provided the deeply sampled blood TCRbeta repertoires that made up the dataset. The repertoires were released in a freely available public database intended as a resource for research on the immune response to SARS-CoV-2. Samples were obtained from the ongoing ImmuneRACE study (first 160 participants) and from 950 to 1,500 subjects provided by 6 global collaborators. Nearly every sample came with metadata listing a de-identified subject ID, COVID-19 status, age in years and sex. Where available, HLA class I and class II types were taken from metadata supplied by the sample provider and were not determined by assay-based typing. Overall results and qualifications from the work: The amount of clinical and demographic metadata varied by source and participant and was provided uncurated.

Concerning this clone: What antigen it recognizes has not been identified. Within one base of it there is no much larger clone, and no base qualities were kept.

Whole blood was collected in K2EDTA tubes by collaborating institutions according to the institutions' own protocols. For TCRbeta analysis, collaborators shipped samples as frozen whole blood, isolated PBMCs, or DNA extracted from either of those sample types. TCRbeta CDR3 regions were amplified from genomic DNA by means of the immunoSEQ Assay, a bias-controlled multiplex PCR. The study's own analysis went as follows. The number of nucleated cells in each sample was estimated from the amplification of reference gene primers within the assay. Sequence reads were collapsed and filtered to measure the absolute abundance of every unique TCRbeta CDR3 rearrangement. For each sample, productive Simpson clonality was calculated as the square root of Simpson's diversity index across productive rearrangements. In TCRdb, the immuneACCESS table is reduced to in-frame sequences with V and J assigned. These tables do not hold every clone; where another copy was compared, an unresolved V gene accounts for under half, and the others remain unexplained. V and J calls plus clone size are reproduced from that table; the DNA served to infer D and trimming. For this sample the table gives about 490,000 clones, of which approximately 83% were detected only once. Of the sample, 3.2% falls within the top ten clones.

What was sequenced was peripheral blood. This receptor was identified in a human donor in a cohort sampled during active COVID-19.

At the DNA level, the sequence is TGTGCCAGCAGCTTGGCGGGAGGTTACGAAAAACTGTTTTTT. Translated, it reads CASSLAGGYEKLFF. The chain uses TRBV5-4 and TRBJ1-4; the D gene remains uncertain. CDR1 SGHNT and CDR2 YYREEE were looked up in the germline V gene (reference sequence). The CDR3, from cysteine to phenylalanine, totals 14 residues. Only the CDR3 DNA stays, 42 bases, in frame from base 1. Trimming at the junction amounts to 0 bases on V and 8 bases on J, and the germline ends lie 11 bases apart.